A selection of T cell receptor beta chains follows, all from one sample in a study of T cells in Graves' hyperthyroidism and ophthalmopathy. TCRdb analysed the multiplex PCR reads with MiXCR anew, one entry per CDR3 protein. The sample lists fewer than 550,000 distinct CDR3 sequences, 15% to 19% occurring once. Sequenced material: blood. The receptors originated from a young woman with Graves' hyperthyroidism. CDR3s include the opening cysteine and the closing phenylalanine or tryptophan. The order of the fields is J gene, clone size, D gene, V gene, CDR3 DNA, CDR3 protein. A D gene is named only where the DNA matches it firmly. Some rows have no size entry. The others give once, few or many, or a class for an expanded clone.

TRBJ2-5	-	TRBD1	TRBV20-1	TGCAGTGCTAGAGCTATGATTAGGGACAGGGCAACCCAACAAGAGACCCAGTACTTC	CSARAMIRDRATQQETQYF
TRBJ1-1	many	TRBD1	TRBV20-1	TGCAGTGCTCCTAGGACAGCTAGACAGGGGACTGAAGCTTTCTTT	CSAPRTARQGTEAFF
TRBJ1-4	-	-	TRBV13	TGTGCCAGCAGTCGCAGGGACATCGGGGTCCCGGAAAAACTGTTTTTT	CASSRRDIGVPEKLFF
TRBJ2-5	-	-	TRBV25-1	TGTGCCAGCAGTGAATTAGGGGACCAGGGAGAGACCCAGTACTTC	CASSELGDQGETQYF
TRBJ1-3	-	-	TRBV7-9	TGTGCCAGCAGCTCTACCGGGACGGCGAGCAACACCATATATTTT	CASSSTGTASNTIYF
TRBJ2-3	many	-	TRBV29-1	TGCAGCCTCCTAGGGGCTCGGACCACAGATACGCAGTATTTT	CSLLGARTTDTQYF
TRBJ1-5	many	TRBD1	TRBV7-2	TGTGCCAGCAGTCCAGTGGGACAGAGGGTACAGCCCCAGCATTTT	CASSPVGQRVQPQHF
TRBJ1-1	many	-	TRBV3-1	TGTGCCAGCAGCCAAGGTCAGGGCAGCTTAACTGAAGCTTTCTTT	CASSQGQGSLTEAFF
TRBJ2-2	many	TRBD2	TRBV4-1	TGCGCCAGCAGCCATGTACTAGCGACGAACACCGGGGAGCTGTTTTTT	CASSHVLATNTGELFF
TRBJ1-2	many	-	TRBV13	TGTGCCAGCAGTCAGACAGACTACTATGGCTACACCTTC	CASSQTDYYGYTF
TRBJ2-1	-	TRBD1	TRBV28	TGTGCCAGCAGTGACAGGGGTTTCGGCAATGAGCAGTTCTTC	CASSDRGFGNEQFF
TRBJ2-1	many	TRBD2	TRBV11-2	TGTGCCAGCAGCTCTGTAAACCGCCCTAGAGGCGGCGGGGGAGGCTATGAGCAGTTCTTC	CASSSVNRPRGGGGGYEQFF
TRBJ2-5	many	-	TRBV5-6	TGTGCCAGCAGCTTGATTTGGGGCCAAGAGACCCAGTACTTC	CASSLIWGQETQYF
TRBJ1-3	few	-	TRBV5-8	TGTGCCAGCAGCTTGGGGGCGTACGGAAACACCATATATTTT	CASSLGAYGNTIYF
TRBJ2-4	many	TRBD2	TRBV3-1	TGTGCCAGCAGCCACGAAGCGGGAAGAGACATTCAGTACTTC	CASSHEAGRDIQYF
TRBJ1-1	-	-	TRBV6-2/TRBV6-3	TGTGCCAGCAGTTACGGGGGCCTGGGCAGTGCTTTCTTT	CASSYGGLGSAFF
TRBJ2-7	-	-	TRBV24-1	TGTGCCACCAGTGATCCTGGACAGAGGCAGTACTTC	CATSDPGQRQYF
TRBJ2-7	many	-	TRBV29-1	TGCAGCGTGGCCATGGACAGTCCTCCCTCCTACGAGCAGTACTTC	CSVAMDSPPSYEQYF
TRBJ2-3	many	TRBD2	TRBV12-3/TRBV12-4	TGTGCCAGCAGTCCCCGGACTAGCGGGAGCCGGAGCACAGATACGCAGTATTTT	CASSPRTSGSRSTDTQYF
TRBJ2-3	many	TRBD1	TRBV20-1	TGCAGTGCTAGAGAAGGGGGCAGGTCAGATACGCAGTATTTT	CSAREGGRSDTQYF
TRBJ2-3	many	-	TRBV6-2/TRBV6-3	TGTGCCAGCAGTTACTCCCGGCAGGCGATCGGCACAGATACGCAGTATTTT	CASSYSRQAIGTDTQYF
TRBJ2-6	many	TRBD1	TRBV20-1	TGCAGTGCTAGTCCCTACGGACAGGGGTCTGGGGCCAACGTCCTGACTTTC	CSASPYGQGSGANVLTF
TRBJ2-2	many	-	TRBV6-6	TGTGCCAGCAGTTACTCAGGGCACACCGGGGAGCTGTTTTTT	CASSYSGHTGELFF
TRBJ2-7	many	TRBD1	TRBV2	TGTGCCAGCACCGACGGGACAGAGGACTACGAGCAGTACTTC	CASTDGTEDYEQYF
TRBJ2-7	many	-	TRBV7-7	TGTGCTAGCAGCTTAGCGATCCGGGATGAGCAGTACTTC	CASSLAIRDEQYF
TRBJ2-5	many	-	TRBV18	TGTGCCAGCTCACCCAGGGGAGAAGAGACCCAGTACTTC	CASSPRGEETQYF
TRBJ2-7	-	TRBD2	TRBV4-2	TGTGCCAGCAGCCCGATAGCGGGGTCCAACGAGCAGTACTTC	CASSPIAGSNEQYF
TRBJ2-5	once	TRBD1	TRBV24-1	TGTGCCATCCCTCCGATCGTCGACAGGGATGCAGAGACCCAGTACTTC	CAIPPIVDRDAETQYF
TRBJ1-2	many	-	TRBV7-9	TGTGCCAGCAGCTTAAGTATGAGGGATGGCTACACCTTC	CASSLSMRDGYTF
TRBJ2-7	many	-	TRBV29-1	TGCAGCGTTGAATTGGGGTACGAGCAGTACTTC	CSVELGYEQYF
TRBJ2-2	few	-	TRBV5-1	TGCGCCAGCAGCTTGGATTGGGGGAGAGGGACCGGGGAGCTGTTTTTT	CASSLDWGRGTGELFF
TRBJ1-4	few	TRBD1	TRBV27	TGTGCCAGCAGTAGCATGGACAGGTTAAATGAAAAACTGTTTTTT	CASSSMDRLNEKLFF
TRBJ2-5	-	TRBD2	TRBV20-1	TGCAGTGCTAGAGAGGGGATTGTGAGGACTAGCGGGAGTGGGAGAGAGACCCAGTACTTC	CSAREGIVRTSGSGRETQYF
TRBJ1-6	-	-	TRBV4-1	TGCGCCAGCAGCCACTCGGACGGAGCAAAAAGCTCCTATAATTCACCCCTCCACTTT	CASSHSDGAKSSYNSPLHF
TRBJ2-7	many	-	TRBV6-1	TGTGCCAGCACTGGACACTACGAGCAGTACTTC	CASTGHYEQYF
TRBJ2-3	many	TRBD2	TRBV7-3	TGTGCCAGCAGCCCGGGACTAGCGGGACCCCAATCAGATACGCAGTATTTT	CASSPGLAGPQSDTQYF
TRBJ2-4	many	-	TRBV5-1	TGCGCCAGCAGTCCACAGGGAACCAAAAACATTCAGTACTTC	CASSPQGTKNIQYF
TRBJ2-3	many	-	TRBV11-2	TGTGCCAGCAGCTTCACAGATACGCAGTATTTT	CASSFTDTQYF
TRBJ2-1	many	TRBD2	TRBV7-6	TGTGCCAGCAGCTTAGCTTCTAGCGGGAGGGCCCCTGAGCAGTTCTTC	CASSLASSGRAPEQFF
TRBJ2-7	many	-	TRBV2	TGTGCCAGCAGTGAAAGGTCTGAGCAGTACTTC	CASSERSEQYF
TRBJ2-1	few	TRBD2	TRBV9	TGTGCCAGCAGCGAGAGGACTAGCGGGGGCTACAATGAGCAGTTCTTC	CASSERTSGGYNEQFF
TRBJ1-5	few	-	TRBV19	TGTGCCAGTAGTATAACGGCCGATAAAGGGGTAAAGCCCCAGCATTTT	CASSITADKGVKPQHF